These 19 T cell receptor beta chains share one sample of origin, sequenced in a study of tumor and adjacent non-tumor tissue in lung cancer. No cell sorting was done before RNA was extracted from the tissue. The library came from three nested PCR rounds adapted from ARM-PCR protocols. TCRdb independently ran MiXCR on the multiplex PCR reads; one entry per CDR3 protein. The sample shows under 250,000 distinct CDR3 sequences, around 70% of them seen only once. What was sequenced was lung tumor tissue. All receptors derive from a man in his fifties or sixties with non-small cell lung cancer.

About this clonotype: This sequence may be a read error, since a much larger clone differs from it by one base. Lacking the conserved final phenylalanine or tryptophan, this CDR3 likely reflects a read error. The genes are TRBV6-5 and TRBJ2-7; TRBD2 might be the D (5 bases). Germline V CDR1 and CDR2: MNHEY, SVGAGI. V lost 6 bases to trimming and J lost 1 base, with 10 bases between them. This CDR3 has 13 residues. CDR3 coding DNA: TGTGCCAGCAGGCGGACTGGATCCTACGAGCAGTACTTA. Translated: CASRRTGSYEQYL.

This clonotype was picked up a small number of times. This may stem from a read error, because a much larger clone lies one nucleotide away. This sequence joins TRBV6-2 or TRBV6-3 and TRBJ2-7, with TRBD2 matching 9 bases. The CDR3 is 16 amino acids. Germline V lookup: CDR1 MNHEY, CDR2 SVGEGT. The CDR3 DNA sequence: TGTACCAGCAGAGATCCCCTAGCGGGAATCGTGAAAGAGCAGTACTTC. It specifies CTSRDPLAGIVKEQYF.

This clonotype was recorded a few times. The rearrangement joins TRBV11-1 to TRBJ2-7, with 7 bases aligning to TRBD1. V shed 1 base and J 6 bases; nucleotides not matched to a gene: 9. Germline lookup yields CDR1 SGHAT and CDR2 FQDESV (reference sequence). This CDR3 has 15 residues. In nucleotides, the CDR3 is TGTGCCAGCAGCTTAGAGGACAGGAACCTACTCGAGCAGTACTTC. It translates to CASSLEDRNLLEQYF.

As regards this clonotype: This CDR3 fails to terminate in the conserved phenylalanine or tryptophan, so it likely reflects a read error. This chain connects TRBV4-2 to TRBJ2-7, with TRBD2 as a possible D gene (6 bases). This CDR3 has 19 residues. Deletions cut 0 bases from V and 2 bases from J, with 23 bases between. CDR1 LGHNA and CDR2 YNFKEQ come from the germline V gene. DNA of the CDR3: TGTGCCAGCAGCCAAGACCGGCACCCCACTAGCAGGTGGACCTACGAGCAGTACTCC. Translating gives CASSQDRHPTSRWTYEQYS.

This clonotype was recorded at least ten times. The V gene is TRBV20-1, the J gene TRBJ2-7; D gene uncertain. Trimming shortened V by 0 bases and J by 4 bases, and 13 bases separated the two germline ends. The CDR3 is made up of 14 amino acids. The germline V gene encodes CDR1 DFQATT and CDR2 SNEGSKA (reference sequence). In nucleotides, the CDR3 is TGCAGTGCTAGAGATCAGGATAGTAATTACGAGCAGTACTTC. Translating gives CSARDQDSNYEQYF.

Regarding this clonotype: Mismatch with germline at one junction end may stem from a read error. The chain employs TRBV11-3 and TRBJ2-1; TRBD1 might be the D (6 bases). The CDR3 sequence is 15 residues long. CDR1 is SGHNT and CDR2 is YENEEA in the germline V gene. CDR3 DNA sequence: TGCGCCAGCAGCTTAGGGACAATAAGCCCCATTGATCAGTTCTTC. It encodes CASSLGTISPIDQFF.

This clonotype was found many times. The chain combines TRBV6-1 with TRBJ2-3; TRBD2 matches at 8 bases. CDR1 is MNHNS and CDR2 is SASEGT in the germline V gene. The CDR3 length is 15 residues. J was trimmed by 4 bases and V by 6 bases; bases with no gene match: 9. The CDR3 DNA follows: TGTGCCAGCAGGTTCGGGGGGGCCGGAGCAGATACGCAGTATTTT. Translated: CASRFGGAGADTQYF.

Turning to this clonotype: A much more abundant neighbour one base away suggests this may be a read error. This chain links TRBV4-2 with TRBJ2-5, with a possible D match to TRBD2 (6 bases). The CDR3 is made up of 13 amino acids. Germline V gene lookup returns CDR1 LGHNA and CDR2 YNFKEQ. V dropped 0 bases and J dropped 9 bases, with 11 bases sitting between them. CDR3 nucleotides: TGTGCCAGCAGCCAAGATAGTAGGGAGGCCCAGTACTTC. Encoded protein: CASSQDSREAQYF.

Of note for this clonotype: Without the conserved terminal phenylalanine or tryptophan, this CDR3 likely stems from a read error. V usage is TRBV7-9 and J usage is TRBJ2-7; TRBD1 matches 8 bases. This CDR3 spans 15 amino acids. The V gene's germline CDR1 is SEHNR and CDR2 FQNEAQ (reference sequence). CDR3 bases: TGTACCAGCAGCCCCCAGGATTCGACAGGGGAGAAGCAGTACTCC. Protein: CTSSPQDSTGEKQYS.

V gene TRBV11-2 combines with J gene TRBJ2-3; D could derive from TRBD1 or TRBD2 (6 bases each). Germline-derived CDR1 and CDR2 are SGHAT and FQNNGV. The germline V and J ends were trimmed by 1 base and 6 bases, with 20 bases remaining between them. CDR3 length: 17 residues. The chain's CDR3 is CASSLGAIRGRADTQYF. As DNA, the CDR3 is TGTGCCAGCAGCTTAGGAGCCATACGGGGGCGTGCGGATACGCAGTATTTT.

This clonotype was recorded many times. The chain couples TRBV29-1 to TRBJ1-5, with 12 nucleotides matching TRBD1. V shed 7 bases and J 8 bases; nucleotides not matched to a gene: 12. Germline V lookup: CDR1 SQVTM, CDR2 ANQGSEA. CDR3 length: 15 amino acids. CDR3 in amino acids: CSAATGTGGAEPQHF. For the CDR3, the DNA is TGCAGCGCGGCAACCGGGACAGGGGGCGCGGAGCCCCAGCATTTT.

Points on this clonotype: One end of the junction fails to match germline, which may point to a read error. The J gene is TRBJ2-5, the V gene TRBV11-2; D perhaps matches TRBD2 (5 bases). This CDR3 spans 17 amino acids. Looked up from germline, CDR1 is SGHAT and CDR2 is FQNNGV. CDR3 bases: TGTGCCAGCGGCCCATGGGGAAGCAGGACTCTGAAAGAGACCCAGTACTTT. This sequence encodes CASGPWGSRTLKETQYF.

This chain joins TRBV11-3 and TRBJ2-3, with D perhaps TRBD2 (5 bases). This CDR3 contains 13 residues. CDR1 is SGHNT, CDR2 YENEEA, per germline. V was shortened by 7 bases and J by 7 bases, with 15 bases between the two germline ends. CDR3 amino acids: CASTFQEAYTQYF. CDR3 nucleotides: TGTGCCAGCACCTTTCAGGAGGCATATACGCAGTATTTT.

A word on this clonotype: A much larger clone is a single base away; this may be a read error. The CDR3 reads CASSTWGRYGYTF. The CDR3 DNA follows: TGTGCCAGCAGTACATGGGGGAGGTATGGCTACACCTTC. The rearrangement uses TRBV6-5 and TRBJ1-2; perhaps TRBD1 as D (5 bases). Between the trimmed V and J ends, which lost 5 bases and 5 bases, there was a span of 12 bases. Looked up from germline, CDR1 is MNHEY and CDR2 is SVGAGI. The CDR3 spans 13 residues.

The sample holds a few counts of this clonotype. The chain has TRBV20-1 and TRBJ1-2; TRBD1 agrees at 9 bases. This CDR3 comprises 14 residues. Germline V gene lookup returns CDR1 DFQATT and CDR2 SNEGSKA (reference sequence). DNA for the CDR3: TGCAGCCTCGTCTCGGGACAGGGAAACTATGGCTACACCTTC. This encodes CSLVSGQGNYGYTF.

This clonotype was seen many times. This chain connects TRBV20-1 to TRBJ2-3, with a possible D match to TRBD1 (5 bases). The germline gives CDR1 DFQATT, CDR2 SNEGSKA (reference sequence). Trimming cost V 2 bases and J 1 base, with 13 bases left between them. The CDR3 has 15 residues. The DNA of the CDR3 is TGCAGTGCTAGAATTGAACAGGCCTGCACAGATACGCAGTATTTT. This sequence encodes CSARIEQACTDTQYF.

To note about this clonotype: An end of the junction does not agree with germline; a read error may underlie this. The chain links TRBV13 to TRBJ1-2; 12 bases line up with TRBD1. This CDR3 has 15 residues. Germline CDR1 PRHDT, CDR2 FYEKMQ (reference sequence). The CDR3 here is CTSSLGTGGVYGYTF. The CDR3 DNA follows: TGTACCAGCAGCTTAGGGACAGGGGGCGTCTATGGCTACACCTTC.

The chain recombines TRBV6-5 with TRBJ1-6; D uncertain. Germline CDR1 MNHEY, CDR2 SVGAGI. V was pared by 10 bases and J by 5 bases, with 21 bases between. This CDR3 contains 16 residues. The CDR3, as DNA: TGTGCCATCACCTATAGCCCTCTGGTGGATAATTCACCCCTCCACTTT. Translated, it gives CAITYSPLVDNSPLHF.

A remark on this clonotype: Germline is not matched at one junction end, which may reflect a read error. This chain connects TRBV11-1 to TRBJ1-4; D unresolved. The CDR3 has 15 residues. The germline V gene has CDR1 SGHAT and CDR2 FQDESV (reference sequence). The CDR3 DNA follows: TGTGCTAGCAGCCCTCGCCGGGAGCCGTCTGAAAAACTTTTTTTT. As protein: CASSPRREPSEKLFF.